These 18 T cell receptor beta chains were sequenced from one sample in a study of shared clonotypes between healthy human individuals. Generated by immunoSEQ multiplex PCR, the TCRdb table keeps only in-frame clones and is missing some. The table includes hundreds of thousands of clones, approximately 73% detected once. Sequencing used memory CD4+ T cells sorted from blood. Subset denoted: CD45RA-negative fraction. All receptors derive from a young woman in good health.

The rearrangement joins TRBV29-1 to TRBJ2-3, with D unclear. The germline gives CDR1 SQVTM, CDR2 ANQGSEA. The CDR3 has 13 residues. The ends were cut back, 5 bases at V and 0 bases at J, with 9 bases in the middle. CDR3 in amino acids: CSVLGVSTDTQYF. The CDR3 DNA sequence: TGCAGCGTTCTGGGCGTTAGCACAGATACGCAGTATTTT.

Here the CDR3 reads CASSDRSGGSGELFF. CDR3 nucleotide sequence: TGTGCCAGCAGTGATCGCAGCGGGGGTTCCGGGGAGCTGTTTTTT. The chain uses TRBV25-1 and TRBJ2-2; TRBD2 matches 8 bases. The CDR3 is made up of 15 amino acids. J lost 6 bases, V lost 3 bases, and 6 bases had no gene match. Looked up from germline, CDR1 is MGHDK and CDR2 is SYGVNS.

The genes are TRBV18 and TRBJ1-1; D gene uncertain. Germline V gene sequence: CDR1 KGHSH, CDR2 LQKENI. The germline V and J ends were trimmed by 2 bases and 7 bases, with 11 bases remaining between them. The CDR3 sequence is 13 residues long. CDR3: CASSPRSNVEAFF. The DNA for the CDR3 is TGTGCCAGCTCACCAAGGTCAAATGTTGAAGCTTTCTTT.

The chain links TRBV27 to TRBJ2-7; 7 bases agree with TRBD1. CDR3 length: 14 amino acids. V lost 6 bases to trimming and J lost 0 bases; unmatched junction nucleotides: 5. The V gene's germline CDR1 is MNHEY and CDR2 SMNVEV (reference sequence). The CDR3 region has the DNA TGTGCCAGCAGACCACAGGGGAGCTCCTACGAGCAGTACTTC. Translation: CASRPQGSSYEQYF.

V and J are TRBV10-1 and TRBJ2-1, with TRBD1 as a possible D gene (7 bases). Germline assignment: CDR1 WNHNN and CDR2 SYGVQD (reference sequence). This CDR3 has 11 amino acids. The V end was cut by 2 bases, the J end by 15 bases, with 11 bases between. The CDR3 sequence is CASSEAGQRFF. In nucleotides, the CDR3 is TGCGCCAGCAGTGAGGCGGGACAGCGGTTCTTC.

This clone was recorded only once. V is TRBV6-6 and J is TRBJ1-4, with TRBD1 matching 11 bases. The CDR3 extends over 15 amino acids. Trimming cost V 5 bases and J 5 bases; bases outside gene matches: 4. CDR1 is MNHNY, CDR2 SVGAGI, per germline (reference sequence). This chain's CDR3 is CASSPRTGGNEKLFF. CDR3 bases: TGTGCCAGCAGTCCCCGGACAGGGGGCAATGAAAAACTGTTTTTT.

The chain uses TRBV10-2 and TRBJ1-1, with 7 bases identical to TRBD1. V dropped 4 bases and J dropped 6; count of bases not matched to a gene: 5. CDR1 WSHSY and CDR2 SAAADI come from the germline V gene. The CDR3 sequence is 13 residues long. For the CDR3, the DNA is TGCGCCAGCAGTGGACAGGGTATCCCTGAAGCTTTCTTT. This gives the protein CASSGQGIPEAFF.

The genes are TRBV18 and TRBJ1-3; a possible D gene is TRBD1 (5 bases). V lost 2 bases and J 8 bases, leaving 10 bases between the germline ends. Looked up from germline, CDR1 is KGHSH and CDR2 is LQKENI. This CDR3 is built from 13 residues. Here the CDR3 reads CASSPWQGDTIYF. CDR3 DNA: TGTGCCAGCTCACCATGGCAGGGAGACACCATATATTTT. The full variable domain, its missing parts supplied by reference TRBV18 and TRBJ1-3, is NAGVMQNPRHLVRRRGQEARLRCSPMKGHSHVYWYRQLPEEGLKFMVYLQKENIIDESGMPKERFSAEFPKEGPSILRIQQVVRGDSAAYFCASSPWQGDTIYFGEGSWLTVV.

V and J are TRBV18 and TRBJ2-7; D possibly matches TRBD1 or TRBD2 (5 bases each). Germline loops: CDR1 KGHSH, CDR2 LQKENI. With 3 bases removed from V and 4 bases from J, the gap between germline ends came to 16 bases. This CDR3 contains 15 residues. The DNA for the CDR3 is TGTGCCAGCTCACCTGGGGACGGCACGCTTTACGAGCAGTACTTC. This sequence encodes CASSPGDGTLYEQYF.

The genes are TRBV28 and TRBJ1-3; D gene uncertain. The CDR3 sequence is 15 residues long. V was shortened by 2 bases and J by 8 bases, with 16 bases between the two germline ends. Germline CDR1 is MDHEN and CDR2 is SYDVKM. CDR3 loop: CASSLRLRDVYTIYF. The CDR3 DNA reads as TGTGCCAGCAGTTTACGTTTACGAGATGTATACACCATATATTTT.

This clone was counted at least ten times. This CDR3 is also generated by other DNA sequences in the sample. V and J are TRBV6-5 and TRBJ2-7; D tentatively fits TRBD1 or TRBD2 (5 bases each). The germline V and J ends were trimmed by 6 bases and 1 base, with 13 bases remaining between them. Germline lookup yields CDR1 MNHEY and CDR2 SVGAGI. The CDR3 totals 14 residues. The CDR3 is CASSPRDGSYEQYF. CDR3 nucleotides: TGTGCCAGCAGCCCACGGGACGGATCCTACGAGCAGTACTTC.

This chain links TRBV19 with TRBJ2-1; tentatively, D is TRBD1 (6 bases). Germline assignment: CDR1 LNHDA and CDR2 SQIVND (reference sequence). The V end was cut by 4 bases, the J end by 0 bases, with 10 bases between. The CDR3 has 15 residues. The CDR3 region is CASSKGDVSYNEQFF. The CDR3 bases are TGTGCCAGTAGTAAGGGGGACGTCTCCTACAATGAGCAGTTCTTC.

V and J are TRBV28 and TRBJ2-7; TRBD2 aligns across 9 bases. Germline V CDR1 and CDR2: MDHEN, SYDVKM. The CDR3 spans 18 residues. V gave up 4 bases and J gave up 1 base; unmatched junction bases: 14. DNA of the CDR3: TGTGCCAGCAGTTGGAATTCGCGGGAGGGGTCGGGGTCCTACGAGCAGTACTTC. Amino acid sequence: CASSWNSREGSGSYEQYF.

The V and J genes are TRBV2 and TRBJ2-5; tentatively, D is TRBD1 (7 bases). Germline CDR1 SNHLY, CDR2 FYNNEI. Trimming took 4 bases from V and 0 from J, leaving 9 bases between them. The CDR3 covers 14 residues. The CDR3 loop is CASSAGGNQETQYF. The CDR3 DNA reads TGTGCCAGCAGTGCAGGGGGGAACCAAGAGACCCAGTACTTC.

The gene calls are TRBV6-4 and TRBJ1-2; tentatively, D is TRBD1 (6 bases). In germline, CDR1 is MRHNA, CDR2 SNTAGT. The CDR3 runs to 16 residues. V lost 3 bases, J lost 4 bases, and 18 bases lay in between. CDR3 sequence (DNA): TGTGCCAGCAGTGAAGGGGGGATAGGAGATATCTATGGCTACACCTTC. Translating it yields CASSEGGIGDIYGYTF.

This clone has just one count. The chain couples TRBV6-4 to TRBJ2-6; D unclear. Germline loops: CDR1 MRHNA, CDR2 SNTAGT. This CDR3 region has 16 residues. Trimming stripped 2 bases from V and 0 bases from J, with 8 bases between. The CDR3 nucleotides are TGTGCCAGCAGTGACGGCGGCCACTCTGGGGCCAACGTCCTGACTTTC. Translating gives CASSDGGHSGANVLTF.

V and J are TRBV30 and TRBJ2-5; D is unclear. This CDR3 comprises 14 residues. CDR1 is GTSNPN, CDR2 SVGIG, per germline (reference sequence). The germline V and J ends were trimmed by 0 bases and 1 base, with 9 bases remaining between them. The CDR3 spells CAWSVRSLQETQYF. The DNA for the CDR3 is TGTGCCTGGAGTGTACGAAGCCTCCAAGAGACCCAGTACTTC.

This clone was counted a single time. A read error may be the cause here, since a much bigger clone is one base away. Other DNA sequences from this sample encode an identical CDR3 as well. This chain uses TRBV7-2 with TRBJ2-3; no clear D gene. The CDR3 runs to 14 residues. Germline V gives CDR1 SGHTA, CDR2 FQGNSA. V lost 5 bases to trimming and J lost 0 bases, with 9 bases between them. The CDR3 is CASSLGTSTDTQYF. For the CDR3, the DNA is TGTGCCAGCAGCCTCGGCACTAGCACAGATACGCAGTATTTT.